This T cell receptor (beta chain) was identified in a study of T cells after yellow fever vaccination. The overall study: Fractions low in cell number were prepared with SMART-Seq v4 Ultra Low Input.

The table lists this clonotype with a few counts. The antigen is undetermined. J was trimmed by 7 bases and V by 4 bases; bases with no gene match: 9. The CDR3 has 14 amino acids. Per the germline V gene, CDR1 is SGHRS and CDR2 is YFSETQ. The study's findings and limits: Though it reached lower strength, the secondary response hit its peak faster, day 5 versus 15.

Template switching by 5'RACE produced TCR cDNA, adding a universal primer site and UMIs. TCRdb independently ran MiXCR on the 5' RACE reads; one entry per CDR3 protein. The data hold around 300,000 distinct CDR3 sequences, with roughly 4.3% observed a single time. This TCR was recovered from a young man who received the YFV17D yellow fever vaccine. The chain joins TRBV5-1 to TRBJ2-7, with 9 bases identical to TRBD2. This sample comprised PBMCs, obtained 5 days after the yellow fever booster vaccination. The CDR3 sequence is CASSQSGGPSEQYV. DNA of the CDR3: TGCGCCAGCAGCCAGAGCGGGGGGCCGAGTGAGCAGTACGTC.